A single sample gave rise to the 26 T cell receptor beta chains below, sequenced in a study of spatial heterogeneity in lung cancer. This sample's time point: sample taken at primary tumor resection. Unsorted whole RNA of tumor, nontumor lung or frozen PBMC was sequenced. TCRdb recomputed calls from the 5' RACE reads with MiXCR, one row per CDR3 protein. Among over 90,000 distinct CDR3 sequences listed, 7.5% to 10% were seen once. This sample comprised PBMCs, obtained at surgery. All receptors come from a male donor with early-stage non-small cell lung cancer.

This chain connects TRBV1 to TRBJ1-5. TRBV1 is an annotated pseudogene. This CDR3 region has 12 residues. CDR3 DNA sequence: TGCACCAGCAGCCAAGAAGGTCAGCCCCAGCATTTT. Translating gives CTSSQEGQPQHF.

This clonotype was seen many times. The CDR3 is CSAFRNAAFF. In DNA, the CDR3 is TGCAGTGCTTTTCGAAATGCGGCTTTCTTT. The gene calls are TRBV20-1 and TRBJ1-1, with D unresolved. V lost 5 bases and J 11 bases, leaving 12 bases between the germline ends. Germline V gives CDR1 DFQATT, CDR2 SNEGSKA (reference sequence). The CDR3 runs to 10 residues.

The rearrangement joins TRBV29-1 to TRBJ1-2; the D gene is possibly TRBD1 (6 bases). With 7 bases removed from V and 4 bases from J, the gap between germline ends came to 16 bases. In germline, CDR1 is SQVTM, CDR2 ANQGSEA. The CDR3 extends over 13 amino acids. CDR3 region: CSAARAGVYGYTF. DNA of the CDR3: TGCAGCGCCGCACGGGCAGGGGTCTATGGCTACACCTTC.

This clonotype was counted between two and nine times. The chain is built from TRBV7-3 and TRBJ2-2, with a tentative D call TRBD2 (6 bases). The germline V gene has CDR1 SGHTA and CDR2 FQGTGA. The CDR3 runs to 15 residues. The V and J ends lost 5 bases and 7 bases respectively, with 17 bases between them. This chain's CDR3 is CASSAGSASVGELFF. The CDR3 coding sequence is TGTGCCAGCAGCGCCGGGAGCGCTTCGGTCGGGGAGCTGTTTTTT.

This clonotype appeared once. The rearrangement joins TRBV29-1 to TRBJ1-4; no firm D call. The CDR3 sequence is 11 residues long. The V and J ends lost 4 bases and 8 bases respectively, with 8 bases between them. CDR1 and CDR2 from the germline V gene are SQVTM and ANQGSEA. The CDR3 region is CSVGRGEKLFF. CDR3 in DNA: TGCAGCGTTGGGAGAGGCGAAAAACTGTTTTTT.

The chain combines TRBV7-9 with TRBJ2-3, with D possibly matching TRBD2 (6 bases). Germline CDR1 and CDR2: SEHNR and FQNEAQ (reference sequence). The CDR3 is 12 residues long. V lost 8 bases to trimming and J lost 6 bases, with 12 bases between them. The CDR3: CASGRDSDTQYF. The CDR3 DNA reads as TGTGCCAGCGGCCGGGACTCCGATACGCAGTATTTT. The whole variable domain, filled in from reference TRBV7-9 and TRBJ2-3, reads DTGVSQNPRHKITKRGQNVTFRCDPISEHNRLYWYRQTLGQGPEFLTYFQNEAQLEKSRLLSDRFSAERPKGSFSTLEIQRTEQGDSAMYLCASGRDSDTQYFGPGTRLTVL.

This chain joins TRBV20-1 and TRBJ2-3, with TRBD1 matching 10 bases. The CDR3 totals 14 residues. Germline CDR1 and CDR2: DFQATT and SNEGSKA (reference sequence). Trimming took 5 bases from V and 3 from J; bases not matched to a gene: 5. This CDR3 is CSALDRGRTDTQYF. Here the CDR3 DNA reads TGCAGTGCTCTGGACAGGGGGAGGACAGATACGCAGTATTTT.

The V call is TRBV11-2, the J call TRBJ2-3; 14 positions match TRBD2. Trimming took 3 bases from V and 0 from J; bases not matched to a gene: 8. From germline, CDR1 is SGHAT and CDR2 FQNNGV. This CDR3 region has 19 residues. This CDR3 is CASSFHGLAGGTSTDTQYF. The CDR3 DNA follows: TGTGCCAGCAGCTTCCACGGACTAGCGGGGGGCACTAGCACAGATACGCAGTATTTT.

At least ten counts were recorded for this clonotype. The genes are TRBV6-1 and TRBJ2-1, with no clear D. Germline CDR1 MNHNS, CDR2 SASEGT. CDR3 length: 14 amino acids. Trimming shortened V by 6 bases and J by 1 base, and 10 bases separated the two germline ends. The CDR3 DNA reads as TGTGCCAGCAGCCAGGCCCTGTCCTACAATGAGCAGTTCTTC. The encoded protein is CASSQALSYNEQFF.

This clonotype was detected only a few times. V gene TRBV4-3 combines with J gene TRBJ1-4, with 7 bases identical to TRBD1. The junction had 7 bases not matched to a gene; V was cut back by 2 bases and J by 7 bases. In germline, CDR1 is LGHNA, CDR2 YSLEER. CDR3 size: 15 residues. The CDR3 loop reads CASSQLQGLGEKLFF. CDR3 nucleotide sequence: TGCGCCAGCAGCCAACTACAGGGGCTGGGTGAAAAACTGTTTTTT.

This clonotype was counted between two and nine times. CDR3 sequence: CSVGGQAETQYF. For the CDR3, the DNA is TGCAGCGTCGGGGGACAGGCAGAGACCCAGTACTTC. This sequence joins TRBV29-1 and TRBJ2-5, with 8 bases that match TRBD1. CDR3 length: 12 residues. The junction had 4 bases not matched to a gene; V was cut back by 6 bases and J by 4 bases. Per the germline V gene, CDR1 is SQVTM and CDR2 is ANQGSEA.

This clonotype was counted at least ten times. This chain joins TRBV7-2 and TRBJ2-3; 7 bases align to TRBD2. The germline V gene encodes CDR1 SGHTA and CDR2 FQGNSA. The CDR3 extends over 15 amino acids. V lost 5 bases and J lost 1; bases outside the gene matches: 6. The CDR3: CASSPLAGGTDTQYF. CDR3 sequence (DNA): TGTGCCAGCAGCCCCCTTGCGGGGGGCACAGATACGCAGTATTTT.

This clonotype was seen many times. The gene calls are TRBV5-5 and TRBJ2-4; D is ambiguous. The V gene lost 1 base and the J gene lost 5 bases, with 4 bases spanning the gap. This CDR3 has 12 residues. Germline CDR1 SGHKS, CDR2 YYEKEE (reference sequence). The CDR3 sequence: CASSLYENIQYF. The CDR3 nucleotides read TGTGCCAGCAGCTTGTATGAAAACATTCAGTACTTC.

This clonotype was picked up many times. This chain connects TRBV28 to TRBJ2-7, with TRBD1 matching 9 bases. Trimming at V came to 5 bases and at J to 7 bases, leaving 12 bases not matched to a gene. This CDR3 is built from 15 residues. Germline V lookup: CDR1 MDHEN, CDR2 SYDVKM. CDR3 DNA: TGTGCCAGCAGTCCGCCCCTGGGACAGGGAAGGGAGCAGTACTTC. It yields the protein CASSPPLGQGREQYF.

At least ten counts were recorded for this clonotype. This sequence joins TRBV7-3 and TRBJ2-2; 10 bases agree with TRBD2. Losses at the gene ends were 2 bases for V and 7 bases for J; bases not matched to a gene: 7. Germline-derived CDR1 and CDR2 are SGHTA and FQGTGA. The CDR3 is made up of 16 amino acids. The CDR3 loop is CASSLSGTSENGELFF. The CDR3 coding sequence is TGTGCCAGCAGCTTATCCGGGACTAGCGAGAACGGGGAGCTGTTTTTT.

This chain uses TRBV19 with TRBJ1-5; 9 bases line up with TRBD1. CDR1 LNHDA and CDR2 SQIVND come from the germline V gene (reference sequence). The length of the CDR3 is 16 residues. The trim removed 4 bases at V and 6 bases at J, leaving 10 bases unmatched. CDR3 residues: CASSTTGTGYAQPQHF. The CDR3 bases are TGTGCCAGTAGTACAACCGGGACAGGGTACGCTCAGCCCCAGCATTTT.

In this sample, this clonotype turned up a few times. This chain links TRBV20-1 with TRBJ2-1; possible D gene TRBD1, 5 bases. V dropped 3 bases and J dropped 3 bases, with 15 bases sitting between them. There are 15 residues in the CDR3. Germline V gene lookup returns CDR1 DFQATT and CDR2 SNEGSKA (reference sequence). The CDR3 here is CSARNLRQNYNEQFF. The CDR3 DNA follows: TGCAGTGCTAGGAATCTGAGACAGAACTACAATGAGCAGTTCTTC.

This clonotype was recorded at least ten times. The chain joins TRBV7-9 to TRBJ1-1; D gene ambiguous. The V gene's germline CDR1 is SEHNR and CDR2 FQNEAQ (reference sequence). The V gene lost 8 bases and the J gene lost 0 bases, with 7 bases spanning the gap. CDR3 length: 12 residues. CDR3 DNA: TGTGCCAGCGGAGATATGAACACTGAAGCTTTCTTT. The encoded protein is CASGDMNTEAFF.

This rearrangement joins TRBV3-1 to TRBJ2-7; D gene uncertain. The V end was cut by 0 bases, the J end by 11 bases, with 8 bases between. This CDR3 has 11 amino acids. Germline CDR1 LGHDT, CDR2 YNNKEL (reference sequence). CDR3 coding DNA: TGTGCCAGCAGCCAAGACTGGCGTAAGTACTTC. It specifies CASSQDWRKYF.

The rearrangement joins TRBV7-2 to TRBJ1-2; D gene uncertain. Trimming left V 2 bases short and J 3 bases short, with 10 bases between. Germline loops: CDR1 SGHTA, CDR2 FQGNSA. This CDR3 is built from 14 residues. The CDR3 loop reads CASSLFVGDYGYTF. CDR3 nucleotides: TGTGCCAGCAGCTTATTTGTGGGTGACTATGGCTACACCTTC.

At least ten counts were recorded for this clonotype. V is TRBV28 and J is TRBJ1-1, with D unresolved. The CDR3 is made up of 15 amino acids. The V gene lost 2 bases and the J gene lost 3 bases, with 13 bases spanning the gap. The germline V gene has CDR1 MDHEN and CDR2 SYDVKM. The CDR3 bases are TGTGCCAGCAGTTTAAATGCGGGTAGGGACACTGAAGCTTTCTTT. The encoded protein is CASSLNAGRDTEAFF. The entire variable domain, with the rest obtained from reference TRBV28 and TRBJ1-1, is as follows: DVKVTQSSRYLVKRTGEKVFLECVQDMDHENMFWYRQDPGLGLRLIYFSYDVKMKEKGDIPEGYSVSREKKERFSLILESASTNQTSMYLCASSLNAGRDTEAFFGQGTRLTVV.

The chain has TRBV10-2 and TRBJ1-1; D is ambiguous. The CDR3 is 16 residues long. The V end was cut by 0 bases, the J end by 1 base, with 12 bases between. Germline V gene data show CDR1 as WSHSY and CDR2 as SAAADI. CDR3 coding DNA: TGCGCCAGCAGTGAGTCGACTGGCCAGACGAACACTGAAGCTTTCTTT. Protein product: CASSESTGQTNTEAFF.

This clonotype has a handful of counts. The chain combines TRBV9 with TRBJ2-1; TRBD1 or TRBD2 may be the D gene (5 bases each). This CDR3 region has 15 residues. Trimming shortened V by 6 bases and J by 2 bases, and 15 bases separated the two germline ends. The germline V gene has CDR1 SGDLS and CDR2 YYNGEE. The CDR3: CASTRAVGAYNEQFF. CDR3 in DNA: TGTGCCAGCACGAGAGCGGTGGGGGCCTACAATGAGCAGTTCTTC. Combining the CDR3 with reference TRBV9 and TRBJ2-1 gives the whole variable domain DSGVTQTPKHLITATGQRVTLRCSPRSGDLSVYWYQQSLDQGLQFLIQYYNGEERAKGNILERFSAQQFPDLHSELNLSSLELGDSALYFCASTRAVGAYNEQFFGPGTRLTVL.

In this sample, this clonotype turned up many times. V usage is TRBV5-5 and J usage is TRBJ1-5, with D perhaps TRBD1 (5 bases). CDR1 is SGHKS, CDR2 YYEKEE, per germline (reference sequence). The CDR3 runs to 18 residues. Deletions cut 3 bases from V and 4 bases from J, with 23 bases between. DNA of the CDR3: TGTGCCAGCAGCTCTCATTCTAAGGGGCATTCGGGTAATCAGCCCCAGCATTTT. It specifies CASSSHSKGHSGNQPQHF.

The gene calls are TRBV7-9 and TRBJ2-7, with D hard to call. CDR1 is SEHNR and CDR2 is FQNEAQ in the germline V gene (reference sequence). With 5 bases removed from V and 3 bases from J, the gap between germline ends came to 11 bases. The CDR3 spans 13 residues. Here the CDR3 DNA reads TGTGCCAGCAGCCGTGAAAGAGACTACGAGCAGTACTTC. Amino acids: CASSRERDYEQYF.

The sample holds a few counts of this clonotype. The chain couples TRBV12-5 to TRBJ2-7, with D perhaps TRBD2 (5 bases). The CDR3 loop spans 15 amino acids. Trimming left V 1 base short and J 0 bases short, with 10 bases between. CDR1 and CDR2 from the germline V gene are LGHNT and FRNRAP. CDR3 sequence (DNA): TGTGCTAGTGGTTTGGGGCGGACTGTCTCCTACGAGCAGTACTTC. It specifies CASGLGRTVSYEQYF. The entire variable domain, with the rest obtained from reference TRBV12-5 and TRBJ2-7, is as follows: DARVTQTPRHKVTEMGQEVTMRCQPILGHNTVFWYRQTMMQGLELLAYFRNRAPLDDSGMPKDRFSAEMPDATLATLKIQPSEPRDSAVYFCASGLGRTVSYEQYFGPGTRLTVT.